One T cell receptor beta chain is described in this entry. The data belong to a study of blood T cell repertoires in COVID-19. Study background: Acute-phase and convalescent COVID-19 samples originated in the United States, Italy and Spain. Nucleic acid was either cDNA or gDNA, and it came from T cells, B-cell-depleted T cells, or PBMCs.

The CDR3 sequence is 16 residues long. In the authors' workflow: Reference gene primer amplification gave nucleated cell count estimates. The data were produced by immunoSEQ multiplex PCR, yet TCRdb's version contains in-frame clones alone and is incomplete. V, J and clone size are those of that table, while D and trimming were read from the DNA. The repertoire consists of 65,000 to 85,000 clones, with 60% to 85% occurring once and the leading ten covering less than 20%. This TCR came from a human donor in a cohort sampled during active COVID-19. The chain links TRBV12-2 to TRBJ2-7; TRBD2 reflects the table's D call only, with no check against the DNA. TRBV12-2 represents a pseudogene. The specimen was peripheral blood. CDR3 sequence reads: CASRLVSPRSSYEQYV. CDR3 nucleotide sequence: TGTGCAAGTCGCTTAGTATCCCCTAGAAGCTCCTACGAGCAGTACGTC.